Below are 26 T cell receptor beta chains sequenced from a single sample in a study of shared clonotypes between healthy human individuals. Only in-frame clones appear in the TCRdb table, and some are missing; sequencing was by immunoSEQ multiplex PCR. This sample has 550,000 to 800,000 clones; around 74% occur once, and the top ten carry roughly 1.7%. Specimen: memory CD4+ T cells sorted from blood. As to subset: CD45RA-negative fraction. Receptors originate from a woman aged 25-40 years in good health.

This chain connects TRBV6-6 to TRBJ2-7, with D possibly being TRBD1 (7 bases). Trimming took off 8 bases at V and 7 bases at J, with 15 bases between the two ends. The CDR3 length is 12 residues. The germline V gene encodes CDR1 MNHNY and CDR2 SVGAGI (reference sequence). CDR3 DNA: TGTGCCAGCCGTAAGTCAGGGGGGGAGCAGTACTTC. It specifies CASRKSGGEQYF.

The V and J genes are TRBV6-6 and TRBJ2-5; D gene uncertain. The CDR3 sequence is 11 residues long. Per the germline V gene, CDR1 is MNHNY and CDR2 is SVGAGI (reference sequence). The V end lost 4 bases, the J end lost 5 bases, and 5 bases lay between the germline ends. CDR3 amino acids: CASSSTETQYF. The CDR3 DNA follows: TGTGCCAGCAGTTCGACGGAGACCCAGTACTTC.

This clone was recorded a few times. The chain carries TRBV18 and TRBJ2-3, with TRBD1 matching over 8 bases. J gave up 1 base and V 0 bases, and 6 bases lay outside the gene matches. This CDR3 is 17 amino acids long. Germline values: CDR1 KGHSH, CDR2 LQKENI. The CDR3 loop reads CASSPPLGQERTDTQYF. The CDR3 coding sequence is TGTGCCAGCTCACCACCCCTGGGACAGGAACGCACAGATACGCAGTATTTT.

This clone was seen at least ten times. This chain uses TRBV5-6 with TRBJ2-1; 8 nucleotides align to TRBD2. Germline values: CDR1 SGHDT, CDR2 YYEEEE. The length of the CDR3 is 16 residues. V shed 5 bases and J 0 bases; nucleotides not matched to a gene: 7. CDR3 loop: CASRSWAGGSYNEQFF. The DNA of the CDR3 is TGTGCCAGCAGATCTTGGGCGGGAGGCTCCTACAATGAGCAGTTCTTC.

The chain employs TRBV10-3 and TRBJ1-5; D unresolved. Germline CDR1 is ENHRY and CDR2 is SYGVKD. CDR3 length equals 15 residues. V lost 0 bases, J lost 0 bases, and 6 bases lay in between. CDR3 amino acids: CAISESSHSNQPQHF. CDR3 coding DNA: TGTGCCATCAGTGAGTCCTCCCATAGCAATCAGCCCCAGCATTTT.

This rearrangement joins TRBV7-6 to TRBJ1-1; D unresolved. This CDR3 contains 12 residues. V lost 6 bases, J lost 7 bases, and 12 bases lay in between. Germline CDR1 reads SGHVS; CDR2 reads FNYEAQ. The CDR3 region is CASRPDKVEAFF. The CDR3 region has the DNA TGTGCCAGCAGGCCTGACAAGGTTGAAGCTTTCTTT.

V and J are TRBV5-1 and TRBJ2-1; 14 bases are a match to TRBD2. Germline V gives CDR1 SGHRS, CDR2 YFSETQ. V lost 6 bases, J lost 8 bases, and 10 bases stayed unmatched. This CDR3 has 16 amino acids. In DNA form, the CDR3 reads TGCGCCAGCAAACGACTAGCGGGAGGGCCGGTGGATGAGCAGTTCTTC. This translates into CASKRLAGGPVDEQFF.

This sequence joins TRBV10-1 and TRBJ2-2; a possible D gene is TRBD1 (6 bases). Deletions cut 0 bases from V and 7 bases from J, with 12 bases between. Germline CDR1 and CDR2: WNHNN and SYGVQD (reference sequence). The CDR3 consists of 15 residues. The CDR3 nucleotides read TGCGCCAGCAGTGAGTCCAGGGGTGGTATCGGGGAGCTGTTTTTT. Amino acids: CASSESRGGIGELFF.

A few counts support this clone. This chain links TRBV11-2 with TRBJ1-4; 11 nucleotides match TRBD1. After removal of 5 bases from V and 11 bases from J, the junction contained 7 bases not matched to a gene. Germline V gene lookup returns CDR1 SGHAT and CDR2 FQNNGV. The CDR3 is 14 amino acids. The CDR3 sequence: CASSGGQGDRKLFF. CDR3 coding DNA: TGTGCCAGCAGCGGGGGACAGGGGGATCGGAAACTGTTTTTT.

The DNA of the CDR3 is TGTGCCAGTAGTATTTTATACAGTAGGGTGAACACTGAAGCTTTCTTT. Protein: CASSILYSRVNTEAFF. The chain links TRBV19 to TRBJ1-1, with no clear D. The V gene's germline CDR1 is LNHDA and CDR2 SQIVND (reference sequence). V lost 3 bases and J lost 0, with 14 bases in between. The CDR3 covers 16 residues.

The rearrangement links TRBV5-1 to TRBJ2-1; D gene ambiguous. V was clipped by 1 base and J by 6 bases, with 5 bases between them. From germline, CDR1 is SGHRS and CDR2 YFSETQ. The CDR3 sequence is 12 residues long. The CDR3 sequence is CASSLNPNEQFF. CDR3 nucleotides: TGCGCCAGCAGCTTGAACCCCAATGAGCAGTTCTTC.

The chain combines TRBV7-2 with TRBJ2-3; possibly TRBD1 for D (5 bases). CDR3 length equals 13 residues. The V end lost 3 bases, the J end lost 6 bases, and 10 bases lay between the germline ends. Germline CDR1 reads SGHTA; CDR2 reads FQGNSA. The DNA for the CDR3 is TGTGCCAGCAGCTTCAAGGGGATTGATACGCAGTATTTT. Its protein is CASSFKGIDTQYF.

As to this clone: Distinct nucleotide sequences in the sample also encode this CDR3. V usage is TRBV18 and J usage is TRBJ2-2; 10 nucleotides line up with TRBD2. In germline, CDR1 is KGHSH, CDR2 LQKENI. This CDR3 has 16 residues. The ends lost 3 bases at V and 0 bases at J; junction bases unmatched: 1. CDR3 nucleotide sequence: TGTGCCAGCTCACCCGGACTAGCGGCGAACACCGGGGAGCTGTTTTTT. Translated, it gives CASSPGLAANTGELFF.

The chain is built from TRBV12-1 and TRBJ2-3; the D call TRBD2 from the table was never checked on the DNA. TRBV12-1 is a listed pseudogene. The CDR3 runs 16 residues. The CDR3 spells CASSATLARERDTQYF. For the CDR3, the DNA is TGTGCCAGCAGCGCGACCCTAGCGCGTGAACGAGATACGCAGTATTTT.

The table lists this clone with a count of one. The chain recombines TRBV4-1 with TRBJ2-7, with D possibly being TRBD1 or TRBD2 (5 bases each). Germline CDR1 is MGHRA and CDR2 is YSYEKL. CDR3 size: 17 residues. V lost 2 bases, J lost 2 bases, and 19 bases lay in between. The CDR3, as DNA: TGCGCCAGCAGCCAATCCATCGGGACCTACCCGGCCTACGAGCAGTACTTC. Translated, it gives CASSQSIGTYPAYEQYF.

The CDR3 region is CASSLVGALAKGNEQFF. In nucleotides, the CDR3 is TGTGCCAGCAGCTTAGTAGGAGCGCTAGCGAAGGGGAATGAGCAGTTCTTC. The V and J genes are TRBV7-2 and TRBJ2-1, with a weak D call TRBD2 (6 bases). Trimming pared 1 base from V and 7 bases from J, leaving 20 bases between. Germline V gene lookup returns CDR1 SGHTA and CDR2 FQGNSA. The CDR3 spans 17 residues.

The CDR3 is CASSFTLAGNNEQFF. In DNA form, the CDR3 reads TGTGCCAGCAGCTTTACACTAGCGGGAAACAATGAGCAGTTCTTC. The V gene is TRBV7-9, the J gene TRBJ2-1; 10 nucleotides align to TRBD2. This CDR3 contains 15 residues. Trimming took 3 bases from V and 5 from J; bases not matched to a gene: 4. CDR1 is SEHNR, CDR2 FQNEAQ, per germline (reference sequence).

The CDR3 sequence: CASSQSSLANTGELFF. The CDR3, as DNA: TGCGCCAGCAGCCAAAGTTCTCTCGCGAACACCGGGGAGCTGTTTTTT. The chain recombines TRBV5-1 with TRBJ2-2; D ambiguous. With 4 bases removed from V and 0 bases from J, the gap between germline ends came to 13 bases. The CDR3 contains 16 residues. Germline V gene sequence: CDR1 SGHRS, CDR2 YFSETQ. Variable domain in full (rest from reference TRBV5-1 and TRBJ2-2): KAGVTQTPRYLIKTRGQQVTLSCSPISGHRSVSWYQQTPGQGLQFLFEYFSETQRNKGNFPGRFSGRQFSNSRSEMNVSTLELGDSALYLCASSQSSLANTGELFFGEGSRLTVL.

The V call is TRBV2, the J call TRBJ1-2; TRBD1 is a possible D gene (6 bases). There are 15 residues in the CDR3. CDR1 is SNHLY and CDR2 is FYNNEI in the germline V gene. V was shortened by 4 bases and J by 4 bases, with 16 bases between the two germline ends. CDR3 loop: CASSVEQGGGYGYTF. CDR3 sequence (DNA): TGTGCCAGCAGTGTAGAACAGGGAGGGGGCTATGGCTACACCTTC.

The chain carries TRBV5-1 and TRBJ2-3; D call uncertain. The CDR3 is 15 amino acids. The germline gives CDR1 SGHRS, CDR2 YFSETQ. V was trimmed by 0 bases and J by 1 base, leaving 9 bases between them. CDR3 sequence reads: CASSLGAAGTDTQYF. DNA for the CDR3: TGCGCCAGCAGCTTGGGGGCAGCTGGCACAGATACGCAGTATTTT.

The chain recombines TRBV6-1 with TRBJ2-7; 10 nucleotides match TRBD1. This CDR3 has 13 residues. Germline assignment: CDR1 MNHNS and CDR2 SASEGT. Unmatched junction bases numbered 4, after V lost 8 bases and J lost 3 bases. This chain's CDR3 is CASCRDRGYEQYF. CDR3 sequence (DNA): TGTGCCAGCTGCCGGGACAGGGGCTACGAGCAGTACTTC.

The CDR3 DNA sequence: TGCGCCAGCAGCTACCGCGATCCAGAACCATATGGCTACACCTTC. Translated, it gives CASSYRDPEPYGYTF. This chain joins TRBV4-1 and TRBJ1-2, with D unresolved. The V and J ends lost 5 bases and 5 bases respectively, with 18 bases between them. The V gene's germline CDR1 is MGHRA and CDR2 YSYEKL. The CDR3 is made up of 15 amino acids.

The J gene is TRBJ1-4, the V gene TRBV5-1; tentatively, D is TRBD1 (6 bases). Deletions cut 4 bases from V and 0 bases from J, with 13 bases between. Germline V gene sequence: CDR1 SGHRS, CDR2 YFSETQ. The CDR3 runs 16 residues. The CDR3 coding sequence is TGCGCCAGCAGCCCCTCGGCAGGGGCAACTAATGAAAAACTGTTTTTT. It translates to CASSPSAGATNEKLFF.

This rearrangement joins TRBV27 to TRBJ1-5, with 12 bases matching TRBD1. J gave up 4 bases and V 5 bases, and 18 bases lay outside the gene matches. The CDR3 is made up of 20 amino acids. Germline V lookup: CDR1 MNHEY, CDR2 SMNVEV (reference sequence). The CDR3 nucleotides are TGTGCCAGCAGTCGGAAGTGGGGACAGGGGGCTGAGGGAAAAAATCAGCCCCAGCATTTT. It encodes CASSRKWGQGAEGKNQPQHF.

In this sample, this clone turned up many times. The chain is built from TRBV15 and TRBJ2-6; no clear D. The germline V and J ends were trimmed by 5 bases and 0 bases, with 8 bases remaining between them. This CDR3 comprises 15 residues. Germline CDR1 reads LNHNV; CDR2 reads YYDKDF (reference sequence). The CDR3 loop is CATSSADSGANVLTF. The CDR3 region has the DNA TGTGCCACCAGCTCTGCCGACTCTGGGGCCAACGTCCTGACTTTC. Drawing the rest from reference TRBV15 and TRBJ2-6, the complete variable domain is DAMVIQNPRYQVTQFGKPVTLSCSQTLNHNVMYWYQQKSSQAPKLLFHYYDKDFNNEADTPDNFQSRRPNTSFCFLDIRSPGLGDTAMYLCATSSADSGANVLTFGAGSRLTVL.

The chain links TRBV7-3 to TRBJ2-3, with 10 bases lining up with TRBD2. The length of the CDR3 is 16 residues. Trimming cost V 5 bases and J 6 bases; bases outside gene matches: 11. Germline CDR1 and CDR2: SGHTA and FQGTGA. The CDR3 DNA sequence: TGTGCCAGCAGCCTTACTAGCGGGAAAGGGAGGGATACGCAGTATTTT. It yields the protein CASSLTSGKGRDTQYF.